Listed below are T cell receptor beta chains from one sample, sequenced in a study of T cells after yellow fever vaccination. TCRdb re-analysed the 5' RACE reads in MiXCR, keeping a single row per CDR3 protein. This sample yields 510,000 or so distinct CDR3 sequences, of which 15% to 20% are seen a single time; roughly an eighth belongs to the top ten. Sequencing was performed on PBMCs, taken 15 days after the yellow fever booster vaccination. The receptors here all came from a man aged 30 to 39 who received the YFV17D yellow fever vaccine. Both conserved end residues are part of each CDR3. A D gene is named only where the DNA matches it firmly. Clone size is not always given. Where it is, it says once, few, many or a class for expanded clones.

d_call: .
clone_size: few
j_call: TRBJ2-2
cdr3_length: 15
v_call: TRBV20-1
cdr3_aa: CSAIPAGGATGELFF
cdr3_nt: TGCAGTGCAATCCCGGCAGGGGGGGCCACCGGGGAGCTGTTTTTT

d_call: .
clone_size: .
j_call: TRBJ2-5
cdr3_length: 13
v_call: TRBV7-2
cdr3_aa: CASSGDLQETQYF
cdr3_nt: TGTGCCAGCAGCGGGGACTTACAAGAGACCCAGTACTTC

d_call: .
clone_size: few
j_call: TRBJ2-1
cdr3_length: 15
v_call: TRBV6-5
cdr3_aa: CASSYSTAQYNEQFF
cdr3_nt: TGTGCCAGCAGTTACTCGACAGCCCAGTACAATGAGCAGTTCTTC

d_call: .
clone_size: few
j_call: TRBJ2-2
cdr3_length: 12
v_call: TRBV20-1
cdr3_aa: CSARAPSGELFF
cdr3_nt: TGCAGTGCTAGAGCACCTTCCGGGGAGCTGTTTTTT

d_call: .
clone_size: few
j_call: TRBJ2-5
cdr3_length: 16
v_call: TRBV10-3
cdr3_aa: CAISESDIGAQETQYF
cdr3_nt: TGTGCCATCAGTGAGTCTGATATAGGGGCTCAAGAGACCCAGTACTTC

d_call: .
clone_size: few
j_call: TRBJ2-5
cdr3_length: 14
v_call: TRBV2
cdr3_aa: CASSGSEALGTQYF
cdr3_nt: TGTGCCAGCAGTGGCAGTGAGGCACTCGGGACCCAGTACTTC

d_call: .
clone_size: few
j_call: TRBJ2-1
cdr3_length: 15
v_call: TRBV7-8
cdr3_aa: CASNPPDLRRGEQFF
cdr3_nt: TGTGCCAGCAACCCTCCGGACCTCCGCAGGGGTGAGCAGTTCTTC

d_call: .
clone_size: .
j_call: TRBJ2-3
cdr3_length: 13
v_call: TRBV7-2
cdr3_aa: CASSLAVAGARYF
cdr3_nt: TGTGCCAGCAGCTTAGCGGTGGCGGGGGCTCGGTATTTT

d_call: .
clone_size: few
j_call: TRBJ2-1
cdr3_length: 14
v_call: TRBV4-1
cdr3_aa: CASSQDWVTNEQFF
cdr3_nt: TGCGCCAGCAGCCAAGATTGGGTAACTAATGAGCAGTTCTTC

d_call: .
clone_size: few
j_call: TRBJ2-5
cdr3_length: 12
v_call: TRBV29-1
cdr3_aa: CSVEGSRETQYF
cdr3_nt: TGCAGCGTTGAAGGTAGCAGGGAGACCCAGTACTTC

d_call: .
clone_size: .
j_call: TRBJ2-4
cdr3_length: 15
v_call: TRBV20-1
cdr3_aa: CSASPGVIAKNIQYF
cdr3_nt: TGCAGTGCTAGTCCAGGGGTTATAGCCAAAAACATTCAGTACTTC

d_call: .
clone_size: .
j_call: TRBJ2-5
cdr3_length: 13
v_call: TRBV18
cdr3_aa: CASSPRTEETQYF
cdr3_nt: TGTGCCAGCTCACCCAGGACAGAGGAGACCCAGTACTTC

d_call: TRBD1
clone_size: few
j_call: TRBJ1-5
cdr3_length: 13
v_call: TRBV12-3/TRBV12-4
cdr3_aa: CASSDRGDQPQHF
cdr3_nt: TGTGCCAGCAGTGACAGGGGTGATCAGCCCCAGCATTTT

d_call: TRBD2
clone_size: .
j_call: TRBJ2-7
cdr3_length: 15
v_call: TRBV30
cdr3_aa: CAWSVRGTREVEQYF
cdr3_nt: TGTGCCTGGAGTGTACGGGGGACGCGGGAGGTCGAGCAGTACTTC

d_call: .
clone_size: .
j_call: TRBJ2-4
cdr3_length: 14
v_call: TRBV6-2/TRBV6-3
cdr3_aa: CASSRTASLNIQYF
cdr3_nt: TGTGCCAGCAGCCGGACAGCCTCATTAAACATTCAGTACTTC

d_call: .
clone_size: few
j_call: TRBJ2-5
cdr3_length: 12
v_call: TRBV29-1
cdr3_aa: CSTRLRRETQYF
cdr3_nt: TGCAGCACCCGATTAAGGCGGGAGACCCAGTACTTC

d_call: TRBD2
clone_size: .
j_call: TRBJ2-7
cdr3_length: 15
v_call: TRBV7-2
cdr3_aa: CASSLEEREFYEQYF
cdr3_nt: TGTGCCAGCAGCTTAGAGGAGCGGGAGTTCTACGAGCAGTACTTC

d_call: TRBD1
clone_size: .
j_call: TRBJ2-7
cdr3_length: 19
v_call: TRBV2
cdr3_aa: CASSDRDSAFEYIRYEQYF
cdr3_nt: TGTGCCAGCAGTGATCGGGACAGCGCGTTTGAATACATCCGATACGAGCAGTACTTC

d_call: .
clone_size: few
j_call: TRBJ2-1
cdr3_length: 14
v_call: TRBV7-8
cdr3_aa: CASSLASGGNEQFF
cdr3_nt: TGTGCCAGCAGCTTAGCCTCTGGTGGGAATGAGCAGTTCTTC

d_call: .
clone_size: .
j_call: TRBJ2-1
cdr3_length: 17
v_call: TRBV7-6
cdr3_aa: CASSLVGRSSSYNEQFF
cdr3_nt: TGTGCCAGCAGCTTAGTTGGGCGGTCGAGCTCCTACAATGAGCAGTTCTTC

d_call: TRBD1
clone_size: .
j_call: TRBJ2-7
cdr3_length: 11
v_call: TRBV12-3/TRBV12-4
cdr3_aa: CASRGQVEQYF
cdr3_nt: TGTGCCAGCAGGGGACAGGTCGAGCAGTACTTC

d_call: .
clone_size: few
j_call: TRBJ2-2
cdr3_length: 15
v_call: TRBV6-5
cdr3_aa: CASSYIAGNTGELFF
cdr3_nt: TGTGCCAGCAGTTACATTGCTGGGAACACCGGGGAGCTGTTTTTT

d_call: .
clone_size: once
j_call: TRBJ2-5
cdr3_length: 15
v_call: TRBV28
cdr3_aa: CASSAGGIHQETQYF
cdr3_nt: TGTGCCAGCAGTGCCGGAGGGATCCACCAAGAGACCCAGTACTTC

d_call: TRBD2
clone_size: .
j_call: TRBJ2-2
cdr3_length: 15
v_call: TRBV12-3/TRBV12-4
cdr3_aa: CASRGLAGGTGELFF
cdr3_nt: TGTGCCAGCAGGGGACTAGCGGGAGGGACCGGGGAGCTGTTTTTT

d_call: .
clone_size: .
j_call: TRBJ2-1
cdr3_length: 13
v_call: TRBV5-1
cdr3_aa: CASKGLGDNEQFF
cdr3_nt: TGCGCCAGCAAAGGTTTGGGGGACAATGAGCAGTTCTTC

d_call: TRBD2
clone_size: few
j_call: TRBJ2-1
cdr3_length: 14
v_call: TRBV29-1
cdr3_aa: CSFIAGASYNEQFF
cdr3_nt: TGCAGCTTCATAGCGGGAGCGTCCTACAATGAGCAGTTCTTC

d_call: .
clone_size: few
j_call: TRBJ1-5
cdr3_length: 14
v_call: TRBV20-1
cdr3_aa: CSARDSKANQPQHF
cdr3_nt: TGCAGTGCTAGAGATAGTAAAGCTAATCAGCCCCAGCATTTT

d_call: .
clone_size: .
j_call: TRBJ2-7
cdr3_length: 15
v_call: TRBV6-5
cdr3_aa: CASSYERERTYEQYF
cdr3_nt: TGTGCCAGCAGTTACGAACGGGAGAGGACCTACGAGCAGTACTTC

d_call: .
clone_size: few
j_call: TRBJ2-5
cdr3_length: 13
v_call: TRBV5-1
cdr3_aa: CASCLGQKETQYF
cdr3_nt: TGCGCCAGCTGCCTAGGACAGAAAGAGACCCAGTACTTC

d_call: .
clone_size: few
j_call: TRBJ2-3
cdr3_length: 13
v_call: TRBV6-2/TRBV6-3
cdr3_aa: CATSYGGTDTQYF
cdr3_nt: TGTGCCACCTCGTATGGGGGCACAGATACGCAGTATTTT

d_call: TRBD2
clone_size: .
j_call: TRBJ2-2
cdr3_length: 17
v_call: TRBV29-1
cdr3_aa: CSVGRTSGASNTGELFF
cdr3_nt: TGCAGCGTTGGACGGACTAGCGGGGCCTCGAACACCGGGGAGCTGTTTTTT

d_call: TRBD2
clone_size: few
j_call: TRBJ2-7
cdr3_length: 15
v_call: TRBV4-2
cdr3_aa: CASSQTSGRDLEQYF
cdr3_nt: TGTGCCAGCAGCCAGACTAGCGGGAGAGATCTCGAGCAGTACTTC

d_call: .
clone_size: .
j_call: TRBJ1-1
cdr3_length: 11
v_call: TRBV20-1
cdr3_aa: CSASRNTEAFF
cdr3_nt: TGCAGTGCTAGCAGGAACACTGAAGCTTTCTTT

d_call: .
clone_size: .
j_call: TRBJ1-2
cdr3_length: 14
v_call: TRBV20-1
cdr3_aa: CSARDSRINYGYTF
cdr3_nt: TGCAGTGCTAGAGATTCCCGGATAAACTATGGCTACACCTTC

d_call: .
clone_size: few
j_call: TRBJ2-2
cdr3_length: 13
v_call: TRBV19
cdr3_aa: CALGVPNTGELFF
cdr3_nt: TGTGCTCTAGGGGTCCCGAACACCGGGGAGCTGTTTTTT

d_call: TRBD1
clone_size: .
j_call: TRBJ2-7
cdr3_length: 11
v_call: TRBV29-1
cdr3_aa: CSGRDSYEQYF
cdr3_nt: TGCAGCGGCCGGGACAGCTACGAGCAGTACTTC

d_call: .
clone_size: .
j_call: TRBJ1-3
cdr3_length: 14
v_call: TRBV20-1
cdr3_aa: CSARDPRGGNTIYF
cdr3_nt: TGCAGTGCTAGAGATCCGAGGGGAGGAAACACCATATATTTT

d_call: .
clone_size: .
j_call: TRBJ2-3
cdr3_length: 16
v_call: TRBV7-9
cdr3_aa: CASSYQYGSVTDTQYF
cdr3_nt: TGTGCCAGCAGCTACCAGTACGGATCGGTCACAGATACGCAGTATTTT

d_call: .
clone_size: .
j_call: TRBJ2-3
cdr3_length: 15
v_call: TRBV7-2
cdr3_aa: CASSLGESRTDTQYF
cdr3_nt: TGTGCCAGCAGCTTAGGGGAGAGTCGCACAGATACGCAGTATTTT

d_call: .
clone_size: few
j_call: TRBJ2-2
cdr3_length: 13
v_call: TRBV20-1
cdr3_aa: CSASDTSTGELFF
cdr3_nt: TGCAGTGCTAGCGACACTAGCACCGGGGAGCTGTTTTTT